A single sample gave rise to the 10 T cell receptor beta chains below, sequenced in a study of shared clonotypes between healthy human individuals. The repertoire was sequenced with immunoSEQ multiplex PCR; TCRdb's copy has only in-frame clones and lacks some. The sample lists 2 million to 3 million clones; 80% to 95% were seen once. Sequenced: naive CD4+ T cells from PBMCs. Described subset: CD45RA+ positively selected. Source of these receptors: a man aged 18 to 29 in good health. Some clones in this sample may be carry-over from other donors' samples.

CDR3 sequence reads: CASSPRPSGSPDTQYF. The CDR3 DNA sequence: TGTGCCAGCAGCCCCAGACCTAGCGGGAGCCCAGATACGCAGTATTTT. The genes are TRBV7-2 and TRBJ2-3; 10 positions agree with TRBD2. V was pared by 5 bases and J by 4 bases, with 9 bases of the junction left unmatched. The germline CDR1 and CDR2 sequences are SGHTA and FQGNSA. The CDR3 runs 16 residues.

Remarks on this clone: Other nucleotide sequences in the sample specify the same CDR3. This chain connects TRBV5-1 to TRBJ1-1; no firm D call. The V end was cut by 0 bases, the J end by 2 bases, with 8 bases between. The CDR3 sequence is 14 residues long. Germline CDR1 is SGHRS and CDR2 is YFSETQ. The CDR3 loop is CASSLGVGNTEAFF. The CDR3, as DNA: TGCGCCAGCAGCTTGGGGGTAGGCAACACTGAAGCTTTCTTT.

Regarding this clone: The sample has other DNA sequences that encode this CDR3 too. V is TRBV28 and J is TRBJ2-7, with D perhaps TRBD1 (6 bases). V was shortened by 3 bases and J by 2 bases, with 8 bases between the two germline ends. Germline V gives CDR1 MDHEN, CDR2 SYDVKM. This CDR3 is 13 amino acids long. CDR3: CASSLQGPYEQYF. The CDR3 bases are TGTGCCAGCAGTTTGCAGGGGCCCTACGAGCAGTACTTC.

The chain combines TRBV7-3 with TRBJ2-7, with a weak D call TRBD1 (6 bases). The V end was cut by 2 bases, the J end by 5 bases, with 13 bases between. Germline V CDR1 and CDR2: SGHTA, FQGTGA. The CDR3 is 14 residues long. The CDR3 protein is CASSLGGRDNEQYF. CDR3 nucleotides: TGTGCCAGCAGCTTAGGGGGCAGGGACAACGAGCAGTACTTC.

This clone was seen once. V usage is TRBV5-1 and J usage is TRBJ2-5, with 12 bases that match TRBD2. The CDR3 covers 15 residues. The trim removed 3 bases at V and 5 bases at J, leaving 5 bases unmatched. CDR1 is SGHRS and CDR2 is YFSETQ in the germline V gene. The CDR3 here is CASSSPLAGGETQYF. DNA of the CDR3: TGCGCCAGCAGCTCACCCCTAGCGGGAGGGGAGACCCAGTACTTC.

The chain employs TRBV10-3 and TRBJ2-1, with 7 positions matching TRBD1. The CDR3 extends over 16 amino acids. The V gene's germline CDR1 is ENHRY and CDR2 SYGVKD. The V and J ends lost 6 bases and 5 bases, in that order; junction bases with no gene match: 13. The CDR3 DNA follows: TGTGCCATCAGGCCGGGACAGTCAGGGGCTAACAATGAGCAGTTCTTC. Translated, it gives CAIRPGQSGANNEQFF.

The chain recombines TRBV7-2 with TRBJ1-5; the D gene is possibly TRBD1 (6 bases). The CDR3 contains 16 residues. Germline V gives CDR1 SGHTA, CDR2 FQGNSA. V gave up 5 bases and J gave up 0 bases, with 14 bases separating them. The CDR3 loop reads CASSLAGGLSNQPQHF. CDR3 bases: TGTGCCAGCAGCCTTGCGGGGGGCCTTAGCAATCAGCCCCAGCATTTT.

The chain couples TRBV7-8 to TRBJ2-5; D is ambiguous. The ends were cut back, 4 bases at V and 5 bases at J, with 8 bases in the middle. The CDR3 consists of 12 residues. The germline V gene has CDR1 SGHVS and CDR2 FQNEAQ. CDR3 bases: TGTGCCAGCAGCTCCTCTTGGGAGACCCAGTACTTC. It is translated as CASSSSWETQYF.

The chain joins TRBV7-2 to TRBJ2-7, with D hard to call. Looked up from germline, CDR1 is SGHTA and CDR2 is FQGNSA. Trimming took off 2 bases at V and 0 bases at J, with 14 bases between the two ends. CDR3 length: 16 amino acids. CDR3 nucleotide sequence: TGTGCCAGCAGCTTAAATACGGGCCTCAGCTCCTACGAGCAGTACTTC. Translation gives CASSLNTGLSSYEQYF.

V and J are TRBV30 and TRBJ1-1; 10 bases map to TRBD1. The CDR3 contains 14 residues. Germline lookup yields CDR1 GTSNPN and CDR2 SVGIG (reference sequence). V was clipped by 4 bases and J by 10 bases; unmatched bases: 12. CDR3 protein: CAWIWRTGGYRAFF. In DNA form, the CDR3 reads TGTGCCTGGATCTGGCGGACAGGGGGATATAGAGCTTTCTTT.